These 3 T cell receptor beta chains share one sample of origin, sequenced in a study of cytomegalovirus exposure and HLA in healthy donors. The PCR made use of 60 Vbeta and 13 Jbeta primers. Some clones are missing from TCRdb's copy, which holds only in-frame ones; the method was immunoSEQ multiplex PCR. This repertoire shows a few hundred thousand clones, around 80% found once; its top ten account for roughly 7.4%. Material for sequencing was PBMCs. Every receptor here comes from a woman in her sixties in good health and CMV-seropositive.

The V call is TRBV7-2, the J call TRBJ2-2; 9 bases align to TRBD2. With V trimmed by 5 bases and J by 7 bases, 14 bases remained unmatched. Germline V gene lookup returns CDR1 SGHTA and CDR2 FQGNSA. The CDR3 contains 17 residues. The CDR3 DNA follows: TGTGCCAGCAGCCCCCCAGCGCGGGAGGGCCGGAGCGGGGAGCTGTTTTTT. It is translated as CASSPPAREGRSGELFF.

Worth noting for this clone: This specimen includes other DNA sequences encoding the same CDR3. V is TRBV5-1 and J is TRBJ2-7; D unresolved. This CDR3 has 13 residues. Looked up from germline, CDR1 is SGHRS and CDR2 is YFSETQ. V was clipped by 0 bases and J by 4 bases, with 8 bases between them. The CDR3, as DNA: TGCGCCAGCAGCTTGGCCGGTAGTTACGAGCAGTACTTC. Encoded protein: CASSLAGSYEQYF.

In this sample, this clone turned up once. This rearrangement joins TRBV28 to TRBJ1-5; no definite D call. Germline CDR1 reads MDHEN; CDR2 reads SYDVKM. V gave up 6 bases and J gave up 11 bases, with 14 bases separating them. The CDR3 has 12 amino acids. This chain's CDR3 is CASRPPLGAQHF. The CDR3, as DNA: TGTGCCAGCAGGCCACCCCTCGGGGCCCAGCATTTT.